One and the same sample provided the 16 T cell receptor beta chains below, sequenced in a study of beta chain features in type 1 diabetes. Since all of the isolated RNA was reverse transcribed, expressed TCRB transcripts were what got sequenced. The table came from immunoSEQ multiplex PCR; TCRdb's copy has only in-frame clones and leaves some out. The table has about 240,000 clones, about 30% seen once. Source material: central memory CD4+ T cells from blood. The receptors were gathered from a man younger than 45 in good health.

The CDR3 nucleotides read TGTGCCAGCAGCTTAGGACGGGAGGTCTACAATGAGCAGTTCTTC. It is translated as CASSLGREVYNEQFF. The J gene is TRBJ2-1, the V gene TRBV7-2, with TRBD2 matching over 7 bases. The germline V gene has CDR1 SGHTA and CDR2 FQGNSA. J gave up 3 bases and V 1 base, and 3 bases lay outside the gene matches. The CDR3 has 15 amino acids.

The gene calls are TRBV7-9 and TRBJ1-2; D unclear. This CDR3 is built from 15 residues. The ends were cut back, 4 bases at V and 9 bases at J, with 21 bases in the middle. Germline-derived CDR1 and CDR2 are SEHNR and FQNEAQ (reference sequence). CDR3 nucleotide sequence: TGTGCCAGCAGCTACGAGATAGGGAGGGCTTGGAGCTACACCTTC. Its translation is CASSYEIGRAWSYTF.

V is TRBV5-4 and J is TRBJ1-2; D is undetermined. Germline lookup yields CDR1 SGHNT and CDR2 YYREEE (reference sequence). The CDR3 is 13 amino acids. V was pared by 3 bases and J by 7 bases, with 13 bases between. Here the CDR3 reads CASSSLGILGYTF. The DNA for the CDR3 is TGTGCCAGCAGCTCCCTCGGAATTCTTGGCTACACCTTC.

This clone was seen ten or more times. This chain connects TRBV7-2 to TRBJ2-7, with 11 nucleotides matching TRBD1. Trimming took 5 bases from V and 3 from J; bases not matched to a gene: 3. The V gene's germline CDR1 is SGHTA and CDR2 FQGNSA. The CDR3 totals 14 residues. CDR3 sequence (DNA): TGTGCCAGCAGCCGGGACAGGGGGGACTACGAGCAGTACTTC. Protein sequence: CASSRDRGDYEQYF.

The CDR3 DNA reads TGTGCCACCAGCAGTGAGACCTACCAAGAGACCCAGTACTTC. Its translation: CATSSETYQETQYF. The gene calls are TRBV15 and TRBJ2-5; unclear D gene. The CDR3 sequence is 14 residues long. V lost 3 bases to trimming and J lost 0 bases, with 8 bases between them. Germline V CDR1 and CDR2: LNHNV, YYDKDF (reference sequence). Using reference TRBV15 and TRBJ2-5 for the parts outside the CDR3, the full variable domain is DAMVIQNPRYQVTQFGKPVTLSCSQTLNHNVMYWYQQKSSQAPKLLFHYYDKDFNNEADTPDNFQSRRPNTSFCFLDIRSPGLGDTAMYLCATSSETYQETQYFGPGTRLLVL.

The V call is TRBV29-1, the J call TRBJ1-2; D not certain. CDR3 length equals 9 residues. The V gene lost 3 bases and the J gene lost 6 bases, with 2 bases spanning the gap. Per germline, CDR1 SQVTM and CDR2 ANQGSEA. The CDR3: CSVDDGYTF. Written as DNA, the CDR3 is TGCAGCGTTGACGATGGCTACACCTTC. Filled out from reference TRBV29-1 and TRBJ1-2, the complete variable domain reads SAVISQKPSRDICQRGTSLTIQCQVDSQVTMMFWYRQQPGQSLTLIATANQGSEATYESGFVIDKFPISRPNLTFSTLTVSNMSPEDSSIYLCSVDDGYTFGSGTRLTVV.

The chain uses TRBV5-6 and TRBJ1-2, with no clear D. The CDR3 runs 13 residues. V shed 0 bases and J shed 4 bases, with 7 bases lying between them. Germline V CDR1 and CDR2: SGHDT, YYEEEE. The CDR3 protein is CASSLDWSYGYTF. The CDR3, as DNA: TGTGCCAGCAGCTTGGACTGGAGCTATGGCTACACCTTC. Complete variable domain (other parts from reference TRBV5-6 and TRBJ1-2): DAGVTQSPTHLIKTRGQQVTLRCSPKSGHDTVSWYQQALGQGPQFIFQYYEEEERQRGNFPDRFSGHQFPNYSSELNVNALLLGDSALYLCASSLDWSYGYTFGSGTRLTVV.

In this sample, this clone turned up once. This sequence joins TRBV30 and TRBJ1-2; the D gene is possibly TRBD1 (6 bases). This CDR3 spans 11 amino acids. Germline values: CDR1 GTSNPN, CDR2 SVGIG (reference sequence). V was cut by 7 bases and J by 6 bases, with 12 bases left in between. The CDR3 sequence is CALWGGNGYTF. CDR3 coding DNA: TGTGCCTTGTGGGGGGGCAATGGCTACACCTTC.

This clone was seen more than once but under ten times. The chain links TRBV5-4 to TRBJ1-6; 7 bases agree with TRBD1. This CDR3 spans 16 amino acids. Trimming at V came to 2 bases and at J to 15 bases, leaving 17 bases not matched to a gene. CDR1 and CDR2 (germline): SGHNT, YYREEE (reference sequence). The CDR3 sequence: CASSLGRDSLFEGLHF. Written as DNA, the CDR3 is TGTGCCAGCAGCTTAGGACGGGACAGCCTTTTCGAGGGCCTCCACTTT. The variable domain in full, completed from reference TRBV5-4 and TRBJ1-6, reads ETGVTQSPTHLIKTRGQQVTLRCSSQSGHNTVSWYQQALGQGPQFIFQYYREEENGRGNFPPRFSGLQFPNYSSELNVNALELDDSALYLCASSLGRDSLFEGLHFGNGTRLTVT.

The CDR3 DNA is TGTGCCAGCAGCCCGGACAGACTCTACGAGCAGTACTTC. Protein: CASSPDRLYEQYF. The chain couples TRBV11-2 to TRBJ2-7; TRBD1 might be the D (6 bases). The CDR3 consists of 13 residues. Germline values: CDR1 SGHAT, CDR2 FQNNGV. Trimming removed 5 bases at V and 3 bases at J, with 11 bases between.

This clone has a handful of counts. The V call is TRBV10-2, the J call TRBJ2-3, with no clear D. Germline assignment: CDR1 WSHSY and CDR2 SAAADI. The germline V and J ends were trimmed by 5 bases and 3 bases, with 6 bases remaining between them. The CDR3 has 12 amino acids. The CDR3 DNA sequence: TGCGCCAGCAGTCAGGTTACAGATACGCAGTATTTT. Its protein is CASSQVTDTQYF.

The chain recombines TRBV9 with TRBJ1-2; D ambiguous. With 4 bases removed from V and 2 bases from J, the gap between germline ends came to 9 bases. CDR1 is SGDLS and CDR2 is YYNGEE in the germline V gene. CDR3 length: 13 amino acids. This CDR3 reads CASSPLQNYGYTF. As DNA, the CDR3 is TGTGCCAGCAGCCCCCTTCAAAACTATGGCTACACCTTC.

This clone was detected many times. The CDR3 is CASGRGGLSGANVLTF. CDR3 DNA: TGTGCCAGCGGACGTGGGGGTTTATCTGGGGCCAACGTCCTGACTTTC. The chain is built from TRBV9 and TRBJ2-6; TRBD1 or TRBD2 may be the D gene (5 bases each). The V end was cut by 7 bases, the J end by 1 base, with 15 bases between. Germline CDR1 and CDR2: SGDLS and YYNGEE. There are 16 residues in the CDR3.

Only a few counts were recorded for this clone. The genes are TRBV11-2 and TRBJ1-2; a possible D gene is TRBD1 (6 bases). Germline V lookup: CDR1 SGHAT, CDR2 FQNNGV. Trimming removed 1 base at V and 5 bases at J, with 8 bases between. This CDR3 contains 13 residues. DNA of the CDR3: TGTGCCAGCAGCTTAGCAGGGGAATATGGCTACACCTTC. Translation: CASSLAGEYGYTF.

The chain carries TRBV29-1 and TRBJ1-1, with a tentative D call TRBD1 (6 bases). The ends were cut back, 7 bases at V and 7 bases at J, with 16 bases in the middle. CDR3 length equals 12 residues. The germline gives CDR1 SQVTM, CDR2 ANQGSEA. The CDR3 is CSARGQTFEAFF. In DNA form, the CDR3 reads TGCAGCGCCCGTGGACAGACCTTTGAAGCTTTCTTT.

The chain employs TRBV7-2 and TRBJ2-5; D gene ambiguous. The CDR3 is made up of 15 amino acids. The V end was cut by 1 base, the J end by 5 bases, with 14 bases between. The germline gives CDR1 SGHTA, CDR2 FQGNSA. CDR3 bases: TGTGCCAGCAGCTTAGTAGGCCCCCCCCGGGAGACCCAGTACTTC. Residues: CASSLVGPPRETQYF.